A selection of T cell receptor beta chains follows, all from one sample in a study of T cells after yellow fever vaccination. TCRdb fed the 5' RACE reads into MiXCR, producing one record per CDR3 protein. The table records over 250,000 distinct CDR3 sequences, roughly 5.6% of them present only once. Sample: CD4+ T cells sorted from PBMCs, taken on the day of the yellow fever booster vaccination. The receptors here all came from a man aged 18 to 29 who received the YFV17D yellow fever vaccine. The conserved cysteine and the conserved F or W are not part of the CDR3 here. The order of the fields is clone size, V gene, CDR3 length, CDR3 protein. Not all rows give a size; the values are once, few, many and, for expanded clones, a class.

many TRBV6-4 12 ASSEKGLHYEQY
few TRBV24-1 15 ATSASARDPDNYGYT
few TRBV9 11 ASSVEGGNTIY
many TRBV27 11 ASRGTGKNIQY
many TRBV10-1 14 ASSESSGTSGETQY
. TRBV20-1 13 SAAGTYSSTDTQY
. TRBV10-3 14 AISDGDRRPGDTQY
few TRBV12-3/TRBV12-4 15 ASSPLGRASGANVLT
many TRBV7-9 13 ASSLVAGDTDTQY
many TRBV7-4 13 ASTIYGTSYNEQF
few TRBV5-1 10 ASSLEEHGYT
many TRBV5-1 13 ASSFQTGTNSPLH
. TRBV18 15 ASCPPASGGASYEQY
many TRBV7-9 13 ASSLDGGLGYGYT
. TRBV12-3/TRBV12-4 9 ASSPRGIHT
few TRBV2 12 ARTVGSSYNEQF
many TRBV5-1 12 ASSTGLASETQY
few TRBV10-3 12 AIKAQTNTGELF
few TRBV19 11 ASSIWGNYGYT
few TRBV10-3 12 ATQTGPGVQPQH
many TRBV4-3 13 ASSPQAAPNQPQH
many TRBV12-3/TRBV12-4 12 ASISGGSTDTQY
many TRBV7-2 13 ASSPGQTVNYGYT
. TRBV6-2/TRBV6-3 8 ATRGVGYT
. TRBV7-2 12 ASSPQIQGPGAF
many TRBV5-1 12 ASSFSGLSYEQY
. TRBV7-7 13 ASSHDQTGQETQY